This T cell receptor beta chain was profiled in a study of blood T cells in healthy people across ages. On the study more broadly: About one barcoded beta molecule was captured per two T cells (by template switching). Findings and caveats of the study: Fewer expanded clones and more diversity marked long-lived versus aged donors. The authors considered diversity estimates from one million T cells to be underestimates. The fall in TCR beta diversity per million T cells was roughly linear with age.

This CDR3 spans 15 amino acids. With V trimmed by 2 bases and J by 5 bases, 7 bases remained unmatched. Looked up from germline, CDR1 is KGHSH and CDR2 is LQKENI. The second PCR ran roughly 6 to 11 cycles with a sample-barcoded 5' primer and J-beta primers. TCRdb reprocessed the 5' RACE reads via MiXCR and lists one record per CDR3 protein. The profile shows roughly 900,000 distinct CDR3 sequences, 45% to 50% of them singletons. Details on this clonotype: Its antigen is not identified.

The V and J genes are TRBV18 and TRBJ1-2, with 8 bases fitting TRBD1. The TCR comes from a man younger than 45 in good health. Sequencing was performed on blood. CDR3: CASSPGQGLRYGYTF. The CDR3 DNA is TGTGCCAGCTCACCAGGACAGGGACTACGGTATGGCTACACCTTC.